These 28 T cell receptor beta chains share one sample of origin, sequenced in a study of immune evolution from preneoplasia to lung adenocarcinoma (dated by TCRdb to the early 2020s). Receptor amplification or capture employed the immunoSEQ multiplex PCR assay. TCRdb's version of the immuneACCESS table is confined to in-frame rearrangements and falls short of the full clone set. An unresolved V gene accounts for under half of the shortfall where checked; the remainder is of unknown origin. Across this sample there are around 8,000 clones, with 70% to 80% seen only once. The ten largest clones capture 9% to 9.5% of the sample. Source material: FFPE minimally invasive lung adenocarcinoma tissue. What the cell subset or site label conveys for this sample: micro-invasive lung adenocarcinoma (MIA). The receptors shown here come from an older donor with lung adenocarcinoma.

The DNA of the CDR3 is TGTGCCAGCAGTTTGTCAGGGATAATGCAAGAGACCCAGTACTTC. Translating gives CASSLSGIMQETQYF. The V and J genes are TRBV28 and TRBJ2-5; D possibly corresponds to TRBD1 (5 bases). The CDR3 length is 15 residues. V was clipped by 3 bases and J by 2 bases, with 13 bases between them. The germline gives CDR1 MDHEN, CDR2 SYDVKM. Looking up the rest from reference TRBV28 and TRBJ2-5 gives the full variable domain: DVKVTQSSRYLVKRTGEKVFLECVQDMDHENMFWYRQDPGLGLRLIYFSYDVKMKEKGDIPEGYSVSREKKERFSLILESASTNQTSMYLCASSLSGIMQETQYFGPGTRLLVL.

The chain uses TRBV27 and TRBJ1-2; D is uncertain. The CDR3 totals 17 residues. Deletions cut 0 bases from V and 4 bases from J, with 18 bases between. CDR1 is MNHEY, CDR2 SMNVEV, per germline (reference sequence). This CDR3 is CASSLSPGPLQPYGYTF. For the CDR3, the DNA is TGTGCCAGCAGTTTATCTCCCGGACCGTTACAACCCTATGGCTACACCTTC.

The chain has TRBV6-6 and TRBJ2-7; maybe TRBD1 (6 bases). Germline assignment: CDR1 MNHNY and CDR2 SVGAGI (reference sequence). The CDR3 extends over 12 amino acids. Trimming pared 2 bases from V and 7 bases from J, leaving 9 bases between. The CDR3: CASSYNRDEQYF. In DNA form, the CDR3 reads TGTGCCAGCAGTTACAACAGGGATGAGCAGTACTTC.

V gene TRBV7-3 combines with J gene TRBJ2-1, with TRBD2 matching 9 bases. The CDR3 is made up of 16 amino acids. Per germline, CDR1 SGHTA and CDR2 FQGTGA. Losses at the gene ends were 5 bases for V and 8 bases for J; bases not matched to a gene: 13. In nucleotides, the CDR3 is TGTGCCAGCAGCCCAATGGGCGGCGGGAGGGCGTATGAGCAGTTCTTC. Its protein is CASSPMGGGRAYEQFF.

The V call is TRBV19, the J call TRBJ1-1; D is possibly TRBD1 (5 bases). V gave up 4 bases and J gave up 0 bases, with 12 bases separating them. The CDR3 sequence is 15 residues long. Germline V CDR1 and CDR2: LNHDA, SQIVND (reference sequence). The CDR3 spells CASSKQVVMNTEAFF. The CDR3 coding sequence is TGTGCCAGTAGTAAACAGGTCGTCATGAACACTGAAGCTTTCTTT.

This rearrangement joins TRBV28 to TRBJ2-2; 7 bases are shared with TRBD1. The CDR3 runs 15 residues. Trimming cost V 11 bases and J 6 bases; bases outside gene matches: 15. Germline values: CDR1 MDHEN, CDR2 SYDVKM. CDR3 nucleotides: TGTGCCGGGAGTCCCGCCAGGGGGTTCGCCGGGGAGCTGTTTTTT. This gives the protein CAGSPARGFAGELFF.

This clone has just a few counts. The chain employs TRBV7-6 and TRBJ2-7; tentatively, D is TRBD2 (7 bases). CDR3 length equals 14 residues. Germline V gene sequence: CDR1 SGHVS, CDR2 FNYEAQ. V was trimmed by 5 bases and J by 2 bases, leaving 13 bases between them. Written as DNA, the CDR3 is TGTGCCAGCAGCCCCGGGGAGGGGGCCTACGAGCAGTACTTC. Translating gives CASSPGEGAYEQYF.

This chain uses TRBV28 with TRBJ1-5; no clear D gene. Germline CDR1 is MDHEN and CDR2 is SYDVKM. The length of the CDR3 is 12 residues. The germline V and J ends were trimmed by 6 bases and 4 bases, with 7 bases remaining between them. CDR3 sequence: CASSVENQPQHF. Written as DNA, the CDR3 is TGTGCCAGCAGCGTGGAGAATCAGCCCCAGCATTTT.

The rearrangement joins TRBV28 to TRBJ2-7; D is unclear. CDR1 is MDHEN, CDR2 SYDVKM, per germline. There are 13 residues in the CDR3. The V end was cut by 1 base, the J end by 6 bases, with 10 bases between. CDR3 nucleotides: TGTGCCAGCAGTTTATTTTTATCTCGCGAGCAGTACTTC. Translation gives CASSLFLSREQYF.

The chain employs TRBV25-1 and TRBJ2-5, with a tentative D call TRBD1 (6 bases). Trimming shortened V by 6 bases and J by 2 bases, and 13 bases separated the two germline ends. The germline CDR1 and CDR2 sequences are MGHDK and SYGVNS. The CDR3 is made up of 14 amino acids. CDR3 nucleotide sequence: TGTGCCAGCAGGGACAGCAGGACTCAAGAGACCCAGTACTTC. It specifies CASRDSRTQETQYF.

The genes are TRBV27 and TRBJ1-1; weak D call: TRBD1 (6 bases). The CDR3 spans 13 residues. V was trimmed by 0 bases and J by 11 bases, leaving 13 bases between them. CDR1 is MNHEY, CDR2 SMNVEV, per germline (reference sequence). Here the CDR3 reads CASSLSIRGKAFF. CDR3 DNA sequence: TGTGCCAGCAGTTTATCGATCAGGGGTAAGGCTTTCTTT.

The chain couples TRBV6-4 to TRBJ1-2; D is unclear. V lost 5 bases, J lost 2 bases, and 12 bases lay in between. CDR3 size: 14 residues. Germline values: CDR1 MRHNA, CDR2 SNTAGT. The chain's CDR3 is CASSPTAGNYGYTF. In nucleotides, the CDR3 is TGTGCCAGCAGTCCTACTGCGGGGAACTATGGCTACACCTTC.

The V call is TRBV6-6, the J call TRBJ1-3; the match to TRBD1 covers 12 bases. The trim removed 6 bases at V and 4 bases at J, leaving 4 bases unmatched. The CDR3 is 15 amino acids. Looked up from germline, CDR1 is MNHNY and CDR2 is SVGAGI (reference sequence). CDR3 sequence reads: CASRAGTGGGNTIYF. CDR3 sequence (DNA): TGTGCCAGCAGGGCCGGGACAGGGGGCGGAAACACCATATATTTT.

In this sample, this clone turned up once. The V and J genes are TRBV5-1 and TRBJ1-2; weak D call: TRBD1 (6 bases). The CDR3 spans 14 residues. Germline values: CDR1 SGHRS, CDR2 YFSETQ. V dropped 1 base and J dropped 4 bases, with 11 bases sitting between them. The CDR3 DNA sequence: TGCGCCAGCAGCTTGCAACAGGGATCCTATGGCTACACCTTC. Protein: CASSLQQGSYGYTF.

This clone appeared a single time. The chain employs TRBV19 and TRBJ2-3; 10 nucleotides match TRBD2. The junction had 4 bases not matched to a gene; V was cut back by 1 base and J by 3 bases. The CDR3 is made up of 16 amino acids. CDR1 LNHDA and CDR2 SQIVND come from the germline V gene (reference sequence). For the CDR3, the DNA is TGTGCCAGTAGTATAGTTTTAGCGGGAGGAACAGATACGCAGTATTTT. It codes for CASSIVLAGGTDTQYF.

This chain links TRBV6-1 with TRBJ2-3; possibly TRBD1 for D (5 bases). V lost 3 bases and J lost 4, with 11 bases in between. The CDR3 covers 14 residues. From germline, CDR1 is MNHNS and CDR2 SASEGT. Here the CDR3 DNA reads TGTGCCAGCAGTGATCCAGGGTTCTCAGATACGCAGTATTTT. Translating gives CASSDPGFSDTQYF.

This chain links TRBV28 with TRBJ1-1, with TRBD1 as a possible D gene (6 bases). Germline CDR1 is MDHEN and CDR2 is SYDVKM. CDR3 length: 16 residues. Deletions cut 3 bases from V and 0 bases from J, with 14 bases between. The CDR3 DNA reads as TGTGCCAGCAGTTTTGGGGGGGCAGGGGTGAACACTGAAGCTTTCTTT. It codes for CASSFGGAGVNTEAFF.

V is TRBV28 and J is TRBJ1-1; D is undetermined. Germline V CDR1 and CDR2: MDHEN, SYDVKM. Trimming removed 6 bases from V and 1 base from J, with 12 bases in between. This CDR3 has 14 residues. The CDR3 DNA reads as TGTGCCAGCAGCCTCCCTAGCCAGAACACTGAAGCTTTCTTT. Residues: CASSLPSQNTEAFF. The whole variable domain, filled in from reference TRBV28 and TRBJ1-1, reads DVKVTQSSRYLVKRTGEKVFLECVQDMDHENMFWYRQDPGLGLRLIYFSYDVKMKEKGDIPEGYSVSREKKERFSLILESASTNQTSMYLCASSLPSQNTEAFFGQGTRLTVV.

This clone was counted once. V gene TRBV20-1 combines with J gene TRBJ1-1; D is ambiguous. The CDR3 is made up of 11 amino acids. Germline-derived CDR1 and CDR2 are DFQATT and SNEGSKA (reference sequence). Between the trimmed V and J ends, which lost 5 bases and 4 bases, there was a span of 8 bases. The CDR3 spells CSAARITEAFF. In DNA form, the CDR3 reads TGCAGTGCTGCCCGAATCACTGAAGCTTTCTTT.

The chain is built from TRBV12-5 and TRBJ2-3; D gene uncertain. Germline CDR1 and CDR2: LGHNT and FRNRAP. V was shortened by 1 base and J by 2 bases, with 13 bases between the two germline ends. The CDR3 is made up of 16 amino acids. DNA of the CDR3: TGTGCTAGTGGTTTGGGACTCGAGCCCTCCACAGATACGCAGTATTTT. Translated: CASGLGLEPSTDTQYF.

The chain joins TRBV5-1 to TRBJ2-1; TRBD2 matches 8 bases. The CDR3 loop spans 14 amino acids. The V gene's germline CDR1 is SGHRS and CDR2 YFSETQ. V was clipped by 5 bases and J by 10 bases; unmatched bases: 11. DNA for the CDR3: TGCGCCAGCAGACTAGCGGAGGGGCTTATAGAGCAGTTCTTC. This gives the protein CASRLAEGLIEQFF.

The DNA of the CDR3 is TGTGCCAGTAGTACCGGGAACACTGAAGCTTTCTTT. This gives the protein CASSTGNTEAFF. V usage is TRBV19 and J usage is TRBJ1-1, with D unclear. CDR1 is LNHDA, CDR2 SQIVND, per germline (reference sequence). V lost 4 bases and J lost 1, with 4 bases in between. The CDR3 has 12 residues.

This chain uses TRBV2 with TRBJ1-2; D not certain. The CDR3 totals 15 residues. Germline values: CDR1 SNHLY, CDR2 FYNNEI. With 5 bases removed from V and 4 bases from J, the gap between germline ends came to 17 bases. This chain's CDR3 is CASSTGPAGSYGYTF. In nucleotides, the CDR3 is TGTGCCAGCAGTACGGGCCCCGCCGGGTCCTATGGCTACACCTTC.

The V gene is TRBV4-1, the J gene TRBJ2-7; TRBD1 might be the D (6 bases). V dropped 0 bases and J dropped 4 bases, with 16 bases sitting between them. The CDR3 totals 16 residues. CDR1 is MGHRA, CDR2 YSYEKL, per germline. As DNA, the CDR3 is TGCGCCAGCAGCCAAGAGGTGTTGGGGGCTCGATACGAGCAGTACTTC. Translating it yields CASSQEVLGARYEQYF.

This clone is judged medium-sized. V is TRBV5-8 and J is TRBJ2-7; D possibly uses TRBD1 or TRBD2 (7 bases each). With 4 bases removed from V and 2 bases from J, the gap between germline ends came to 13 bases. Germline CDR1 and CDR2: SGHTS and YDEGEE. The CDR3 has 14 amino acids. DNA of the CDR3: TGTGCCAGCAGCCCAGGGGGGGCCCCCTACGAGCAGTACTTC. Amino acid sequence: CASSPGGAPYEQYF.

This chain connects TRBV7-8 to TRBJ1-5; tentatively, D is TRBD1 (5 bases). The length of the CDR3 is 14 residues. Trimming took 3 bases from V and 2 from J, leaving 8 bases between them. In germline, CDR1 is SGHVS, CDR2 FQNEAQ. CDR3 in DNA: TGTGCCAGCAGCTTCGGGGGTCGCAATCAGCCCCAGCATTTT. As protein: CASSFGGRNQPQHF.

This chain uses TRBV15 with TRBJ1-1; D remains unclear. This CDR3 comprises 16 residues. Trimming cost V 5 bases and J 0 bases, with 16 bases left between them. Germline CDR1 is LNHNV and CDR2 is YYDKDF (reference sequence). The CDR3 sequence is CATSSRATALNTEAFF. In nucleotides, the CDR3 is TGTGCCACCAGCTCCCGGGCCACGGCCCTGAACACTGAAGCTTTCTTT.

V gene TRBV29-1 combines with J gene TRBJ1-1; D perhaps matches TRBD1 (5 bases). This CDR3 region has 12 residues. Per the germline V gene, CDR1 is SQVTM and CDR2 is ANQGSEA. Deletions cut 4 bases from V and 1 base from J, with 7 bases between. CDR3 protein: CSVVRGNTEAFF. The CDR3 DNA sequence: TGCAGCGTTGTGAGGGGGAACACTGAAGCTTTCTTT.